What follows is one T cell receptor beta chain and its context. Its antigen is not identified. Profiling relied on immunoSEQ multiplex PCR, and the TCRdb table lists in-frame clones only, not all of them. The table has tens of thousands of clones, roughly 81% seen once; the top ten hold 4% to 5%. The data belong to a study of radiotherapy plus CTLA-4 blockade in lung cancer. General study points: Clones of tumor-derived TCRs expanded in blood after radiotherapy plus ipilimumab.

V shed 3 bases and J 8 bases; nucleotides not matched to a gene: 4. The CDR3 sequence is 13 residues long. Germline CDR1 reads MNHEY; CDR2 reads SMNVEV (reference sequence). Sequencing was performed on peripheral blood, taken from a patient treated with radiotherapy plus ipilimumab. The clonotype originates from a human donor with non-small cell lung cancer whose response to radiotherapy plus ipilimumab could not be evaluated. This chain joins TRBV27 and TRBJ1-2, with 9 bases matching TRBD1. CDR3 in amino acids: CASSLGQGNGYTF. In nucleotides, the CDR3 is TGTGCCAGCAGTTTGGGACAGGGAAACGGCTACACCTTC.